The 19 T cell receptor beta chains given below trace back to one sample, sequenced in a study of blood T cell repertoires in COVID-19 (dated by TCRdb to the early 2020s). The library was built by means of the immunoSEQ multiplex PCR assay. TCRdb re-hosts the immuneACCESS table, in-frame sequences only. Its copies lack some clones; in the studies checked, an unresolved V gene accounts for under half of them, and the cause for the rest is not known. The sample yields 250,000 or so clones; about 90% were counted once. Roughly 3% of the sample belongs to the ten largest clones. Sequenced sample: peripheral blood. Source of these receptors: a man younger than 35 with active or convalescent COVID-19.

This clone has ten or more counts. The CDR3 DNA reads TGTGCCAGCAGCTTAACGGCACTAGCGGGGGACCCCACAGATACGCAGTATTTT. Residues: CASSLTALAGDPTDTQYF. The chain carries TRBV11-2 and TRBJ2-3, with TRBD2 identical over 11 bases. Looked up from germline, CDR1 is SGHAT and CDR2 is FQNNGV. The CDR3 runs 18 residues. The trim removed 2 bases at V and 2 bases at J, leaving 9 bases unmatched.

The CDR3 protein is CASSYGMLGTEASFDNQPQHF. The CDR3 region has the DNA TGTGCCAGCAGTTACGGGATGCTCGGGACAGAAGCCTCTTTCGACAATCAGCCCCAGCATTTT. This chain links TRBV6-2 or TRBV6-3 with TRBJ1-5, with 7 nucleotides matching TRBD1. The CDR3 totals 21 residues. The germline V gene has CDR1 MNHEY and CDR2 SVGEGT. V shed 2 bases, J shed 3 bases, and the junction held 22 bases outside the gene matches.

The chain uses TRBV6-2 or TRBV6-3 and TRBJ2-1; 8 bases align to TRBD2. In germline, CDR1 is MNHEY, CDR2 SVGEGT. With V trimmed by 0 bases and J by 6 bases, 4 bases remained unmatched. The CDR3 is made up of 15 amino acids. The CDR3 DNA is TGTGCCAGCAGTTACTCGTCCCGGGGGGGCAATGAGCAGTTCTTC. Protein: CASSYSSRGGNEQFF.

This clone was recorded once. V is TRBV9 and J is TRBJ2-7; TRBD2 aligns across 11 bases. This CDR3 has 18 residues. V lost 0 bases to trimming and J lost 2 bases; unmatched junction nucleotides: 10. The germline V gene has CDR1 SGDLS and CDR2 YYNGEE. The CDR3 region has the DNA TGTGCCAGCAGCGTAGATGCGACTAGCGGGAAAACGCCCTACGAGCAGTACTTC. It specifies CASSVDATSGKTPYEQYF.

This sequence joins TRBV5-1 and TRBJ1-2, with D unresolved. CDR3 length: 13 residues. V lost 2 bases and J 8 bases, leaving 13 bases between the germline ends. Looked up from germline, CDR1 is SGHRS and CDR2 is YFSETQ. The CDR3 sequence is CASSFLGDEGYTF. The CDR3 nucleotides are TGCGCCAGCAGCTTCCTGGGAGATGAGGGCTACACCTTC.

CDR3: CASGLGQLNTEAFF. In DNA, the CDR3 is TGTGCTAGTGGTTTGGGACAGTTGAACACTGAAGCTTTCTTT. This chain connects TRBV12-5 to TRBJ1-1; tentative D call: TRBD1 (5 bases). Trimming removed 1 base at V and 0 bases at J, with 6 bases between. This CDR3 comprises 14 residues. Germline V gene sequence: CDR1 LGHNT, CDR2 FRNRAP.

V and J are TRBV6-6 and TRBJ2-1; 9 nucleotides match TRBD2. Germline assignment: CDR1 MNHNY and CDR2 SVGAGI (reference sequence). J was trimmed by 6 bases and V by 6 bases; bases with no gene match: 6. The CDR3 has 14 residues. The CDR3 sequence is CASSGTSRANEQFF. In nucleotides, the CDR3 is TGTGCCAGCAGCGGGACTAGCAGAGCCAATGAGCAGTTCTTC.

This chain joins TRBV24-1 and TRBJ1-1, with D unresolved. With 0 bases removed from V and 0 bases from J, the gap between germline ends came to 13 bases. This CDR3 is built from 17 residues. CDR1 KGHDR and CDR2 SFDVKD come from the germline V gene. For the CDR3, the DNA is TGTGCCACCAGTGATTTGAGACAACCGATCATGAACACTGAAGCTTTCTTT. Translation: CATSDLRQPIMNTEAFF.

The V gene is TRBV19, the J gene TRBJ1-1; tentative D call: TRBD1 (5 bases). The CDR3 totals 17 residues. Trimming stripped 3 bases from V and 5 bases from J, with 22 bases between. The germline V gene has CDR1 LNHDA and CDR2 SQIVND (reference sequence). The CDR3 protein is CASSIGTALQVRTEAFF. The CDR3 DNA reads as TGTGCCAGTAGTATTGGAACGGCCTTACAGGTTAGGACTGAAGCTTTCTTT.

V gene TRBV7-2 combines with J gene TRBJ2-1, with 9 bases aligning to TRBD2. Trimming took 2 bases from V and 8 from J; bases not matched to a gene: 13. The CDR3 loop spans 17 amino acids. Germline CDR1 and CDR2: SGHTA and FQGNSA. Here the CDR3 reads CASSLSLRGGAGDEQFF. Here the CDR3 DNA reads TGTGCCAGCAGCTTAAGTCTACGCGGGGGGGCTGGGGATGAGCAGTTCTTC.

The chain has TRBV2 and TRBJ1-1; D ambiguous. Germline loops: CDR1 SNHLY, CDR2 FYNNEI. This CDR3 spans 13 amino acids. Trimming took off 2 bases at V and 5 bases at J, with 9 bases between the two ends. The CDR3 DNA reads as TGTGCCAGCAGTGAAAATGCCGGGACTGAAGCTTTCTTT. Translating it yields CASSENAGTEAFF.

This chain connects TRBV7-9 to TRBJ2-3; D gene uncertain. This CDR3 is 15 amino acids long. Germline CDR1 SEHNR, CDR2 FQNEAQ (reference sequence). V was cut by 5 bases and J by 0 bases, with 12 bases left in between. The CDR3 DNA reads TGTGCCAGCAGCCCCCAGGTGGGTAGCACAGATACGCAGTATTTT. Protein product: CASSPQVGSTDTQYF.

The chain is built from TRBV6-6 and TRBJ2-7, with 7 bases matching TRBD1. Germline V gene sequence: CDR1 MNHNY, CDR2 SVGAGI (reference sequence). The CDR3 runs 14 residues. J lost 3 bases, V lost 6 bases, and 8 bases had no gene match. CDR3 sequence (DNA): TGTGCCAGCAGGACCGGGACAGCGAACTACGAGCAGTACTTC. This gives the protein CASRTGTANYEQYF.

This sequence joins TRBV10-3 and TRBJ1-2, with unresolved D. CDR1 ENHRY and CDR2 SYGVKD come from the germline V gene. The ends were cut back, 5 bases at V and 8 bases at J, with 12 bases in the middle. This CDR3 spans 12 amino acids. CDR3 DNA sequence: TGTGCCATCAGTTTGGGAGGAAGCGGCTACACCTTC. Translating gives CAISLGGSGYTF.

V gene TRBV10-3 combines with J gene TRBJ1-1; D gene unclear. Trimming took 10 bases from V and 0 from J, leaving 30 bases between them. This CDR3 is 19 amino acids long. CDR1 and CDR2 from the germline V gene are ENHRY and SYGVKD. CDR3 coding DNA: TGTGCCACACTGATAAACCCGACAACAAGACACAAGATGAACACTGAAGCTTTCTTT. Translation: CATLINPTTRHKMNTEAFF.

CDR3 sequence (DNA): TGTGCCAGCAGTGTGGGACAGGGATCACCCCTCCACTTT. This gives the protein CASSVGQGSPLHF. J is TRBJ1-6 and V is TRBV2, with 9 bases lining up with TRBD1. Germline-derived CDR1 and CDR2 are SNHLY and FYNNEI. The CDR3 spans 13 residues. V was clipped by 4 bases and J by 10 bases; unmatched bases: 2. The entire variable domain, with the rest obtained from reference TRBV2 and TRBJ1-6, is as follows: EPEVTQTPSHQVTQMGQEVILRCVPISNHLYFYWYRQILGQKVEFLVSFYNNEISEKSEIFDDQFSVERPDGSNFTLKIRSTKLEDSAMYFCASSVGQGSPLHFGNGTRLTVT.

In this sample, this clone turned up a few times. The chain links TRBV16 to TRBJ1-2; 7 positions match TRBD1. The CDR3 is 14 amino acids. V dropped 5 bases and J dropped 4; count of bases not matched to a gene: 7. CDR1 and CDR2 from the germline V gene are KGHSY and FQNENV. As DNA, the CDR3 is TGTGCCAGCAGCTCTCGGGACAGAATCTATGGCTACACCTTC. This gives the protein CASSSRDRIYGYTF.

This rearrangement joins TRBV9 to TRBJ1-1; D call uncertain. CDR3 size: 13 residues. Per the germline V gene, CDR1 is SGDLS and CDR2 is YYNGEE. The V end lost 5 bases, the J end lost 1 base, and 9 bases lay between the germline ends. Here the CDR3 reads CASSRAGNTEAFF. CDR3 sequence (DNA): TGTGCCAGCAGTCGCGCAGGGAACACTGAAGCTTTCTTT.

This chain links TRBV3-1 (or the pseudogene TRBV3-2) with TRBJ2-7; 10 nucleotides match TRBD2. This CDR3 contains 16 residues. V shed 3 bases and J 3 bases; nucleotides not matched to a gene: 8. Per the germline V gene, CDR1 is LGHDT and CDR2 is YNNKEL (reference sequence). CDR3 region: CASSHIGLADRYEQYF. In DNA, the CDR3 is TGTGCCAGCAGCCATATTGGACTAGCGGACCGCTACGAGCAGTACTTC.